The present TCR beta chain was sequenced within a study of T cells in localized non-small cell lung cancer. Study conclusions and caveats: Uninvolved adjacent lung had more T cell clonality than any other tissue, topping tumor. Sequencing was restricted to one tumor region; therefore, heterogeneity remains possible. Elevated circulating T cell density in blood was associated with longer overall survival. Within adjacent lung there appeared a median about 54 of the top 100 tumor clones.

Assay: immunoSEQ multiplex PCR; the TCRdb copy retains only in-frame clones and omits some. The sample yields over 800 clones, roughly a third seen once. Germline CDR1 LNHDA, CDR2 SQIVND (reference sequence). V trimming: 5 bases; J trimming: 4 bases; junction bases outside the gene matches: 12. The CDR3 totals 16 residues. A remark on this clone: What it recognizes is unknown.

The sequences come from normal lung tissue next to the tumor, collected before any cancer treatment. The chain recombines TRBV19 with TRBJ2-5; 8 bases are shared with TRBD1. This receptor was taken from a male donor at least 60 years old with stage II squamous cell lung carcinoma. The CDR3 here is CASSGQGARNGETQYF. The DNA of the CDR3 is TGTGCCAGTAGTGGGCAGGGGGCTAGAAATGGAGAGACCCAGTACTTC.